This TCR beta chain derives from a study of blood T cell repertoires in COVID-19. This CDR3 comprises 12 residues. Germline CDR1 reads LNHDA; CDR2 reads SQIVND (reference sequence). The V and J ends lost 6 bases and 3 bases respectively, with 8 bases between them. As handled by the study authors: Amplifying reference gene primers gave estimates of nucleated cell counts. Clones were read by immunoSEQ multiplex PCR, and TCRdb kept only the in-frame ones, dropping some. Clone size and the V and J calls come from that table; the DNA yielded D and trimming. The sample gives 75,000 to 100,000 clones, 80% to 90% of which show up once; approximately 15% is in the top ten.

The specimen sequenced was peripheral blood. The source of this sequence is a human donor in a cohort sampled during active COVID-19. The V and J genes are TRBV19 and TRBJ1-1; weak D call: TRBD1 (5 bases). CDR3: CASRPGDTEAFF. In DNA form, the CDR3 reads TGTGCCAGTAGACCGGGGGACACTGAAGCTTTCTTT. Using reference TRBV19 and TRBJ1-1 for the parts outside the CDR3, the full variable domain is DGGITQSPKYLFRKEGQNVTLSCEQNLNHDAMYWYRQDPGQGLRLIYYSQIVNDFQKGDIAEGYSVSREKKESFPLTVTSAQKNPTAFYLCASRPGDTEAFFGQGTRLTVV.